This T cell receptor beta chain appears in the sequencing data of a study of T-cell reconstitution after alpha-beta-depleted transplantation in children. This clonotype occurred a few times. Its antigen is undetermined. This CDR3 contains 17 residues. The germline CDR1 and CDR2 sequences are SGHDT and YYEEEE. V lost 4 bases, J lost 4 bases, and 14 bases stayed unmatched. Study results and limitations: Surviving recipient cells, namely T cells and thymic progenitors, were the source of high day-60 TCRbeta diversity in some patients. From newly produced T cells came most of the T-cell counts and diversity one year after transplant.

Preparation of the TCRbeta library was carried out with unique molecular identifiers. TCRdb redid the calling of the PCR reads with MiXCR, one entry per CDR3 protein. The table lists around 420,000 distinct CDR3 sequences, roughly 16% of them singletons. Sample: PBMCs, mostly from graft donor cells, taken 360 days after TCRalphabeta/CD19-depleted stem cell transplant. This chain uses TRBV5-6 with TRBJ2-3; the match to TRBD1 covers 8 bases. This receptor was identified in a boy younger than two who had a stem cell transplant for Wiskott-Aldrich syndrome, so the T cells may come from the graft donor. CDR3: CASSPWTGNNLADTQYF. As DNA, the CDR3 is TGTGCCAGCAGCCCTTGGACAGGGAACAATTTGGCAGATACGCAGTATTTT.